This T cell receptor beta chain is drawn from a study of CD8 T cells in ankylosing spondylitis. The study's findings and limits: As reported, disease-linked clones showed significant enrichment in matched ankylosing spondylitis synovial fluid. In the blood and synovial fluid of reactive arthritis, some motif variants had been previously reported. Relatively scarce in peripheral blood, disease-linked clones were CD8+. Blood of patients with ankylosing spondylitis appeared to be characterized by a TCR beta motif of eight highly homologous variants.

V was shortened by 0 bases and J by 10 bases, with 13 bases between the two germline ends. The CDR3 runs 13 residues. Per germline, CDR1 SQVTM and CDR2 ANQGSEA. Comment on this clonotype: What it binds is not known.

As the method for making TCR beta libraries, quantitative 5'-RACE with molecular barcodes was used. From the 5' RACE reads, TCRdb called clonotypes with MiXCR, one entry per CDR3 protein. The repertoire holds 350,000 to 550,000 distinct CDR3 sequences, with roughly 25% as singletons. The sequenced material came from blood, either unsorted or a sorted T cell fraction (not recorded which). The TCR comes from a male donor with ankylosing spondylitis. This chain connects TRBV29-1 to TRBJ2-1; no firm D call. The CDR3 DNA sequence: TGCAGCGTTGAAGATCTTGGGGTCCCCGAGCAGTTCTTC. Translation: CSVEDLGVPEQFF.